This T cell receptor beta chain was recovered during a study of CD8 T cells in Susac syndrome. The authors reverse transcribed roughly 0.5 to 1 ug RNA with random hexamers. TCR beta CDR3 was amplified by immunoSEQ covering 54 Vbeta and 13 Jbeta. TCRdb called the immunoSEQ multiplex PCR reads again in MiXCR, with one record for every CDR3 protein. The top ten clones hold over 0.2% of a sample with some 150,000 distinct CDR3 sequences, 85% to 95% of them seen once. Germline V CDR1 and CDR2: SNHLY, FYNNEI. This CDR3 contains 16 residues. V lost 6 bases and J lost 5; bases outside the gene matches: 13. Sequencing of TCR beta was performed on blood CD8+ T cells and on blood CD4+ T cells. The CD8+ and CD4+ T cells were negatively isolated, with the TEMRA cells enriched by FACS.

The source material was CD8+ T cells from PBMCs. The chain links TRBV2 to TRBJ1-1; the match to TRBD1 covers 9 bases. This clonotype originated in a human donor with multiple sclerosis. The CDR3 nucleotides read TGTGCCAGCAGAATAAGCAAGGGACAGGGAAGGACTGAAGCTTTCTTT. This gives the protein CASRISKGQGRTEAFF.